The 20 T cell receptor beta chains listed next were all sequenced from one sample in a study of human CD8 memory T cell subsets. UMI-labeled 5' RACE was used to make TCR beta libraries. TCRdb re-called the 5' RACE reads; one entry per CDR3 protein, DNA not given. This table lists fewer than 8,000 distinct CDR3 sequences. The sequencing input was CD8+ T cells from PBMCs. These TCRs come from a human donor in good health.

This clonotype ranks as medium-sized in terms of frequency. The CDR3 loop is CSAGTGGGIGYEQFF. V and J are TRBV20-1 and TRBJ2-1; there is no DNA to check the TCRdb D call of TRBD1. The CDR3 consists of 15 residues. Germline V CDR1 and CDR2: DFQATT, SNEGSKA (reference sequence).

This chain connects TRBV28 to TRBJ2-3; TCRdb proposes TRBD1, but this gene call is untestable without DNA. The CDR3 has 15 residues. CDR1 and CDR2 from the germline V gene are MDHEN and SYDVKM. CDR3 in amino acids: CASSPGQGGTDTQYF.

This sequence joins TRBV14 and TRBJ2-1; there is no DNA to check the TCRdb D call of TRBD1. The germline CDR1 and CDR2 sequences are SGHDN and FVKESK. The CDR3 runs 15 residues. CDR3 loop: CASSAYPGTGNEQFF.

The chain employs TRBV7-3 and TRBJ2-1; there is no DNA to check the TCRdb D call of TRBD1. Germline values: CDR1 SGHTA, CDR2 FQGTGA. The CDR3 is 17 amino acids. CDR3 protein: CASSFIGGTGPYNEQFF.

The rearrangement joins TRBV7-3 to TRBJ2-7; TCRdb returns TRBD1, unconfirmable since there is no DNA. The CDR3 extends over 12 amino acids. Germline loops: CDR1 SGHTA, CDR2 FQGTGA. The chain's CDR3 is CASSPQVYEQYF.

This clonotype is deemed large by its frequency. CDR3 loop: CASSLTTGVETQYF. This chain uses TRBV11-2 with TRBJ2-5; TCRdb gives TRBD1 as the D gene, but with no DNA this cannot be confirmed. Germline V gives CDR1 SGHAT, CDR2 FQNNGV. The CDR3 consists of 14 residues.

The CDR3 loop is CASSPTGSEQYF. The chain recombines TRBV3-1 with TRBJ2-7. CDR1 is LGHDT, CDR2 YNNKEL, per germline (reference sequence). This CDR3 region has 12 residues.

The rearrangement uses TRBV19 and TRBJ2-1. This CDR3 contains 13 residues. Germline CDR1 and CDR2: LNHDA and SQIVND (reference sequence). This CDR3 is CASSMFTYNEQFF.

The CDR3 here is CASSMRMAPKNIQYF. The chain is built from TRBV19 and TRBJ2-4. CDR1 is LNHDA and CDR2 is SQIVND in the germline V gene (reference sequence). The CDR3 is 15 amino acids.

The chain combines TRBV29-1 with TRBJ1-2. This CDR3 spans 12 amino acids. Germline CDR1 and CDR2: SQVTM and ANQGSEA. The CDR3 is CSFSEGSYGYTF.

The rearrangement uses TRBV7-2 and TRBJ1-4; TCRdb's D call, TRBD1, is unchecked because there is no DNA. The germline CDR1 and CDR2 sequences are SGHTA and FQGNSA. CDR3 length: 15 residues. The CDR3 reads CASSVPGGVAEKLFF.

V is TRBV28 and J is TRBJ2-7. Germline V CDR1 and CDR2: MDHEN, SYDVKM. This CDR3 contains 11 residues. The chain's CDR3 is CASSKTYEQYF.

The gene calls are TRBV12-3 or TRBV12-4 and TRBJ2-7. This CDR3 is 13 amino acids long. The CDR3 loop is CASAREDSYEQYF.

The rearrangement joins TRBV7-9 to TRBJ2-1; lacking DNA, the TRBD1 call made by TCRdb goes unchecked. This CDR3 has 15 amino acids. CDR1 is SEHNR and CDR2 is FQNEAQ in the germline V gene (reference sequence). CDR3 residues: CASSLSGGYYNEQFF. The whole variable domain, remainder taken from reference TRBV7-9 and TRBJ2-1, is DTGVSQNPRHKITKRGQNVTFRCDPISEHNRLYWYRQTLGQGPEFLTYFQNEAQLEKSRLLSDRFSAERPKGSFSTLEIQRTEQGDSAMYLCASSLSGGYYNEQFFGPGTRLTVL.

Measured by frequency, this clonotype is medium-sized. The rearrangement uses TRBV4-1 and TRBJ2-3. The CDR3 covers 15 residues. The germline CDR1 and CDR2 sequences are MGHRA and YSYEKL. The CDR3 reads CASSQESAGTDTQYF.

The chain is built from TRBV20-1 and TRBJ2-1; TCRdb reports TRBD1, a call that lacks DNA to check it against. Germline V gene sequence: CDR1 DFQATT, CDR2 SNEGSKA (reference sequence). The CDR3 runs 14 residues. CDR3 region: CSARDGADYNEQFF.

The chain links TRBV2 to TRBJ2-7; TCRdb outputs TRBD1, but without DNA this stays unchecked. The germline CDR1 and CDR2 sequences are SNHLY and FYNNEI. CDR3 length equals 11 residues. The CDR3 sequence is CASLGAGEQYF.

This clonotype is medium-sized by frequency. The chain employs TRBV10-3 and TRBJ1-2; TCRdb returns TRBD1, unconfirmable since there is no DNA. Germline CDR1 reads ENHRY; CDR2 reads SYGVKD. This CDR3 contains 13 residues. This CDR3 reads CAISKGDMDGYTF.

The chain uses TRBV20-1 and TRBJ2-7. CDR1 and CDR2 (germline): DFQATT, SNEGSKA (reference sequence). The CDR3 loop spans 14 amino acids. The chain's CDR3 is CSASRLANSYEQYF.

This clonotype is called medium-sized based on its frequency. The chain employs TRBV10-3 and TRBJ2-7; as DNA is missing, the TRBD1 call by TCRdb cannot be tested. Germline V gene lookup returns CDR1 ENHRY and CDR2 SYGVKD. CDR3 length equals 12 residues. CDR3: CATGTGPYEQYF.